This TCR beta chain was recorded in a study of CD8 T cells in ankylosing spondylitis. Regarding the study as a whole: In peripheral blood, disease-linked CD8+ clones occurred at relatively low frequencies. Blood from ankylosing spondylitis patients appeared to carry a characteristic eight-variant TCR beta motif. As reported, disease-linked clones showed significant enrichment in matched ankylosing spondylitis synovial fluid.

The TCR beta libraries were generated through quantitative 5'-RACE incorporating molecular barcodes. Each CDR3 protein is one row after TCRdb ran MiXCR on the 5' RACE reads. This sample has 670,000 or so distinct CDR3 sequences, with 15% to 20% found just once. Remarks on this clonotype: The antigen is undetermined.

The length of the CDR3 is 14 residues. Trimming took 1 base from V and 3 from J, leaving 10 bases between them. Germline CDR1 and CDR2: MGHRA and YSYEKL. This sequence was found in a male donor with ankylosing spondylitis. The sample consisted of blood, either unsorted or a sorted T cell fraction (not recorded which). This chain joins TRBV4-1 and TRBJ2-7; D perhaps matches TRBD2 (5 bases). The CDR3 sequence is CASSQASGNYEQYF. The DNA for the CDR3 is TGCGCCAGCAGCCAAGCGAGCGGAAACTACGAGCAGTACTTC.